One sample yielded the 14 T cell receptor beta chains listed below, sequenced in a study of T cell responses to AZD1222 COVID-19 vaccine (TCRdb year 2021). The meaning of the sample's time point label: baseline before first vaccination. Libraries came from the immunoSEQ multiplex PCR assay. Held by TCRdb, this immuneACCESS table contains in-frame sequences only and omits some clones. Under half of the omission traces to an unresolved V gene where checked; the cause of the rest is unknown. Present in this sample are 150,000 to 200,000 clones, almost 95% of which were seen just once. The top ten clones comprise 9.2% of the sample. The specimen was peripheral blood, collected on day 0 of AZD1222 vaccination. These receptors were collected from an adult in good health.

This chain links TRBV11-2 with TRBJ2-5, with 8 bases identical to TRBD2. Losses at the gene ends were 0 bases for V and 9 bases for J; bases not matched to a gene: 6. The CDR3 consists of 14 residues. CDR1 and CDR2 from the germline V gene are SGHAT and FQNNGV. CDR3 bases: TGTGCCAGCAGCTTAGACCCAGCGGGAGAAGCCCAGTACTTC. This gives the protein CASSLDPAGEAQYF.

This sequence joins TRBV6-2 or TRBV6-3 and TRBJ2-1; 13 bases align to TRBD2. J lost 0 bases, V lost 5 bases, and 4 bases had no gene match. The CDR3 covers 17 residues. Germline V gives CDR1 MNHEY, CDR2 SVGEGT. CDR3 DNA: TGTGCCAGCAGTGGGGGACTAGCGGGAAGCTCCTACAATGAGCAGTTCTTC. Translation gives CASSGGLAGSSYNEQFF.

The CDR3 here is CASSGGDRGYEQYF. For the CDR3, the DNA is TGTGCCAGCAGTGGGGGGGACAGGGGTTACGAGCAGTACTTC. V gene TRBV2 combines with J gene TRBJ2-7; 10 bases fit TRBD1. Losses at the gene ends were 4 bases for V and 4 bases for J; bases not matched to a gene: 4. The germline gives CDR1 SNHLY, CDR2 FYNNEI. The CDR3 length is 14 residues.

The CDR3 DNA reads as TGTGCCACTGGATACCGGGACAGGGGCCCGGGGACTGAAGCTTTCTTT. It translates to CATGYRDRGPGTEAFF. The chain links TRBV7-9 to TRBJ1-1; 10 nucleotides align to TRBD1. Germline values: CDR1 SEHNR, CDR2 FQNEAQ (reference sequence). J was trimmed by 5 bases and V by 10 bases; bases with no gene match: 16. The CDR3 has 16 amino acids.

The rearrangement links TRBV13 to TRBJ2-7; D is tentatively TRBD1 or TRBD2 (6 bases each). The CDR3 length is 21 residues. The ends were cut back, 1 base at V and 0 bases at J, with 28 bases in the middle. Germline lookup yields CDR1 PRHDT and CDR2 FYEKMQ (reference sequence). For the CDR3, the DNA is TGTGCCAGCAGCTTAGAATCTGGAGGGGGGTTGGCAGGGGCCCGCTCCTACGAGCAGTACTTC. The encoded protein is CASSLESGGGLAGARSYEQYF. The full variable domain, its missing parts supplied by reference TRBV13 and TRBJ2-7, is AAGVIQSPRHLIKEKRETATLKCYPIPRHDTVYWYQQGPGQDPQFLISFYEKMQSDKGSIPDRFSAQQFSDYHSELNMSSLELGDSALYFCASSLESGGGLAGARSYEQYFGPGTRLTVT.

The chain carries TRBV24-1 and TRBJ2-3, with 7 bases aligning to TRBD2. CDR3 length: 16 residues. Germline V gene sequence: CDR1 KGHDR, CDR2 SFDVKD. V shed 9 bases and J 4 bases; nucleotides not matched to a gene: 15. The CDR3 loop reads CATSEGAGEGADTQYF. In DNA, the CDR3 is TGTGCCACCTCCGAAGGGGCGGGAGAAGGGGCAGATACGCAGTATTTT.

The rearrangement joins TRBV19 to TRBJ2-1; perhaps TRBD2 as D (6 bases). Trimming removed 8 bases at V and 7 bases at J, with 21 bases between. CDR3 length: 15 residues. Germline lookup yields CDR1 LNHDA and CDR2 SQIVND (reference sequence). CDR3 sequence reads: CASGPLRDFFNEQFF. In DNA, the CDR3 is TGTGCCAGTGGACCACTTCGGGACTTTTTTAATGAGCAGTTCTTC.

The rearrangement uses TRBV2 and TRBJ2-1; a possible D gene is TRBD1 (6 bases). The CDR3 spans 16 residues. The V end was cut by 0 bases, the J end by 3 bases, with 12 bases between. The germline V gene encodes CDR1 SNHLY and CDR2 FYNNEI. The DNA of the CDR3 is TGTGCCAGCAGTGAAGCGCTGGGGGCGGTCTACAATGAGCAGTTCTTC. Amino acid sequence: CASSEALGAVYNEQFF.

The chain combines TRBV29-1 with TRBJ2-1; 9 positions match TRBD2. Germline CDR1 and CDR2: SQVTM and ANQGSEA. V lost 4 bases and J lost 8; bases outside the gene matches: 3. The CDR3 is made up of 12 amino acids. CDR3 in amino acids: CSVVAGVDEQFF. The CDR3 nucleotides are TGCAGCGTTGTAGCGGGAGTTGATGAGCAGTTCTTC.

V usage is TRBV5-4 and J usage is TRBJ2-5; 8 nucleotides agree with TRBD1. Germline loops: CDR1 SGHNT, CDR2 YYREEE (reference sequence). J gave up 5 bases and V 0 bases, and 0 bases lay outside the gene matches. The CDR3 runs to 13 residues. Here the CDR3 DNA reads TGTGCCAGCAGCTTGGCAGGGGGCGAGACCCAGTACTTC. Encoded protein: CASSLAGGETQYF.

The V call is TRBV5-1, the J call TRBJ1-3; D remains unclear. The CDR3 is 12 amino acids. V was cut by 0 bases and J by 4 bases, with 2 bases left in between. The germline V gene has CDR1 SGHRS and CDR2 YFSETQ. CDR3 residues: CASSLVGNTIYF. DNA of the CDR3: TGCGCCAGCAGCTTGGTCGGAAACACCATATATTTT.

This clone came up a few times. The chain has TRBV28 and TRBJ1-5; D not resolved. Per germline, CDR1 MDHEN and CDR2 SYDVKM. The CDR3 has 13 amino acids. The ends were cut back, 10 bases at V and 4 bases at J, with 14 bases in the middle. The CDR3 nucleotides are TGTGCCACAGACCCGGCGAGTAATCAGCCCCAGCATTTT. Residues: CATDPASNQPQHF.

This chain uses TRBV7-8 with TRBJ2-7; a possible D gene is TRBD1 (5 bases). Germline values: CDR1 SGHVS, CDR2 FQNEAQ. Trimming left V 5 bases short and J 3 bases short, with 8 bases between. The CDR3 spans 12 residues. This CDR3 reads CASSTQDYEQYF. The CDR3 DNA reads as TGTGCCAGCAGCACACAGGACTACGAGCAGTACTTC.

The table lists this clone with a count of one. J is TRBJ1-4 and V is TRBV19; D may be TRBD1 (5 bases). The germline CDR1 and CDR2 sequences are LNHDA and SQIVND (reference sequence). V was pared by 10 bases and J by 6 bases, with 21 bases between. This CDR3 has 15 residues. In nucleotides, the CDR3 is TGTGCCACTTCAGCCTGGGGCCGCGCAGATGAAAAACTGTTTTTT. Translation gives CATSAWGRADEKLFF.